This entry concerns a single TCR beta chain. Its target is unknown. Germline V gene sequence: CDR1 MGHDK, CDR2 SYGVNS. The CDR3 runs 15 residues. V gave up 3 bases and J gave up 4 bases, with 13 bases separating them. The data were obtained in a study of CD8+ T cells in alopecia areata. General study points: Higher clonality was seen in lesional scalp than in normal scalp, especially in alopecia totalis/universalis. Tofacitinib did not eliminate many expanded lesional clones from scalp or blood.

This sample's treatment: oral pan-JAK inhibitor, 5-10 mg twice daily. RNA extraction was followed by reverse transcription into cDNA, which acted as the sequencing template. Using immunoSEQ multiplex PCR, the repertoire was profiled, and TCRdb retains in-frame clones only, with some absent. The sample shows over 80,000 clones, 44% of them seen only once. The receptor was derived from a human donor with alopecia areata. The chain links TRBV25-1 to TRBJ2-1, with a weak D call TRBD1 (6 bases). Here the sequenced sample was CD8+ T cells sorted from blood, taken at week 24, from a patient treated with tofacitinib. DNA for the CDR3: TGTGCCAGCAGTGAGCTCCGGGACACGTACAATGAGCAGTTCTTC. This gives the protein CASSELRDTYNEQFF.